Included here is one TCR beta chain sequence, with context. The antigen is undetermined. TCRdb used MiXCR to reprocess the 5' RACE reads, holding one entry per CDR3 protein. The sample carries 300,000 to 400,000 distinct CDR3 sequences, around 12% recorded once. The record originates from a study of T cells after yellow fever vaccination. Study-wide results and limits: Contamination of FACS-sorted repertoires by abundant clonotypes from the bulk population could occur.

The CDR3 has 11 residues. Trimming cost V 3 bases and J 2 bases, with 0 bases left between them. From germline, CDR1 is KGHDR and CDR2 SFDVKD. Source: CD4+ T cells sorted from PBMCs, taken 15 days after the yellow fever booster vaccination. The receptor's source is a man between 18 and 35 years old who received the YFV17D yellow fever vaccine. This rearrangement joins TRBV24-1 to TRBJ1-2; no definite D call. CDR3: CATSDNYGYTF. The CDR3 nucleotides are TGTGCCACCAGTGATAACTATGGCTACACCTTC.